The rows below give T cell receptor beta chains drawn from one sample of a study of T cell responses to AZD1222 COVID-19 vaccine. Clones were read by immunoSEQ multiplex PCR, and TCRdb kept only the in-frame ones, dropping some. The data contain 95,000 to 150,000 clones, 85% to 95% of them singletons. Source: peripheral blood, taken 28 days after the second AZD1222 dose. These receptors were obtained from an adult who received the AZD1222 COVID-19 vaccine. Both conserved end residues are part of each CDR3. The order of the fields is J gene, D gene, clone size, V gene, CDR3 protein, CDR3 DNA. D genes are given only for firm matches. A clone size is listed for some rows: how often the clone was seen (once, few, many), or a class if it is expanded.

TRBJ2-1	TRBD2	.	TRBV10-3	CAISGGGDEQFF	TGTGCCATCAGCGGCGGGGGGGATGAGCAGTTCTTC
TRBJ2-7	.	once	TRBV30	CAWREDGLSYEQYF	TGTGCCTGGAGAGAGGATGGGCTCTCCTACGAGCAGTACTTC
TRBJ2-5	.	.	TRBV4-3	CASSWGVGRGQETQYF	TGCGCCAGCAGCTGGGGGGTGGGAAGGGGCCAAGAGACCCAGTACTTC
TRBJ2-1	TRBD2	.	TRBV10-2	CASSAGRGGLNEQFF	TGCGCCAGCAGCGCCGGGAGGGGGGGTCTCAATGAGCAGTTCTTC
TRBJ2-1	TRBD2	.	TRBV2	CASSVAGGEQFF	TGTGCCAGCAGTGTCGCGGGGGGAGAGCAGTTCTTC
TRBJ1-1	TRBD1	.	TRBV7-2	CASSSGQGGSTEAFF	TGTGCCAGCAGCTCTGGACAGGGTGGGTCCACTGAAGCTTTCTTT
TRBJ1-4	.	.	TRBV29-1	CSVRRGGPNEKLFF	TGCAGCGTTCGGAGGGGAGGGCCTAATGAAAAACTGTTTTTT
TRBJ1-5	.	.	TRBV5-1	CASSLQSNQPQHF	TGCGCCAGCAGCTTACAGTCCAATCAGCCCCAGCATTTT
TRBJ2-2	.	once	TRBV11-2	CASSTVNTGELFF	TGTGCCAGCAGCACAGTGAACACCGGGGAGCTGTTTTTT
TRBJ1-1	.	.	TRBV28	CASNTPSNTEAFF	TGTGCCAGCAACACACCCTCAAACACTGAAGCTTTCTTT
TRBJ1-3	.	.	TRBV6-5	CASNPGDVYTIYF	TGTGCCAGCAACCCTGGAGATGTATACACCATATATTTT
TRBJ1-2	.	.	TRBV19	CASRAREGYGYTF	TGTGCCAGTAGGGCCAGGGAGGGCTATGGCTACACCTTC
TRBJ1-6	.	.	TRBV5-6	CASRLTRQGVGRAHSPLHF	TGTGCCAGCAGATTGACTCGACAAGGAGTGGGGAGGGCCCATTCACCCCTCCACTTT
TRBJ1-6	.	.	TRBV19	CASSNPRGLGNSPLHF	TGTGCCAGTAGCAATCCCCGGGGGCTCGGAAATTCACCCCTCCACTTT
TRBJ2-7	TRBD1	.	TRBV29-1	CSASRGLAYEQYF	TGCAGCGCTTCGAGGGGGCTCGCCTACGAGCAGTACTTC
TRBJ2-3	TRBD2	.	TRBV7-9	CASSLKIRLAGSGDTQYF	TGTGCCAGCAGCTTAAAAATTCGGCTAGCGGGAAGTGGAGATACGCAGTATTTT
TRBJ2-3	TRBD2	.	TRBV3-1/TRBV3-2	CASKRDYTDTQYF	TGTGCCAGCAAACGGGACTACACAGATACGCAGTATTTT
TRBJ1-2	TRBD1	.	TRBV5-1	CASSSDRVYYGYTF	TGCGCCAGCAGCTCCGACAGGGTATACTATGGCTACACCTTC
TRBJ1-4	.	.	TRBV4-3	CASSQERGGARLFF	TGCGCCAGCAGCCAAGAACGGGGTGGGGCTAGGCTGTTTTTT
TRBJ2-2	TRBD2	.	TRBV5-1	CASSLGAGDNTGELFF	TGCGCCAGCAGCTTGGGAGCGGGGGATAACACCGGGGAGCTGTTTTTT
TRBJ2-3	.	.	TRBV5-1	CASSPRVPSTDTQYF	TGCGCCAGCAGCCCAAGGGTCCCTAGCACAGATACGCAGTATTTT
TRBJ2-2	TRBD1	.	TRBV5-6	CASSRTGPNTGELFF	TGTGCCAGCAGCAGGACAGGTCCGAACACCGGGGAGCTGTTTTTT
TRBJ1-2	.	.	TRBV15	CATSEGRVDGYTF	TGTGCCACCAGCGAGGGCAGGGTGGATGGCTACACCTTC
TRBJ1-2	.	.	TRBV7-8	CASSLVHGGDRGGYTF	TGTGCCAGCAGCTTAGTGCATGGTGGGGACCGTGGGGGCTACACCTTC
TRBJ1-4	.	.	TRBV12-3/TRBV12-4	CASSPSRKLFF	TGTGCCAGCAGTCCTAGTAGGAAACTGTTTTTT
TRBJ1-1	TRBD1	.	TRBV7-2	CASSFKDRGTEAFF	TGTGCCAGCAGCTTTAAGGACAGGGGCACTGAAGCTTTCTTT
TRBJ1-1	.	once	TRBV4-1	CASSQSGVNYPEAFF	TGCGCCAGCAGCCAGTCGGGAGTCAACTACCCTGAAGCTTTCTTT
TRBJ2-5	.	once	TRBV29-1	CSVASPYQETQYF	TGCAGCGTTGCCTCCCCATACCAAGAGACCCAGTACTTC
TRBJ1-2	.	.	TRBV7-2	CASSSRHYGYTF	TGTGCCAGCAGCTCGAGACACTATGGCTACACCTTC
TRBJ2-2	.	.	TRBV3-1/TRBV3-2	CASSQGPNTGELFF	TGTGCCAGCAGCCAGGGCCCGAACACCGGGGAGCTGTTTTTT
TRBJ2-7	TRBD1	.	TRBV11-2	CASSLLQGRGEQYF	TGTGCCAGCAGCTTATTACAGGGGCGCGGCGAGCAGTACTTC
TRBJ1-2	.	.	TRBV19	CASSPPGPSNYGYTF	TGTGCCAGTAGTCCCCCAGGCCCTTCTAACTATGGCTACACCTTC
TRBJ2-7	TRBD1	.	TRBV6-2/TRBV6-3	CASSYTAGTELTYEQYF	TGTGCCAGCAGTTACACCGCCGGGACAGAGCTGACCTACGAGCAGTACTTC
TRBJ1-1	.	.	TRBV19	CASSFLPGRNTEAFF	TGTGCCAGTAGTTTCCTCCCGGGGCGAAACACTGAAGCTTTCTTT
TRBJ1-6	.	.	TRBV25-1	CASMGTNSPLHF	TGTGCCAGCATGGGCACCAATTCACCCCTCCACTTT
TRBJ1-2	.	.	TRBV4-1	CASSQDAGPYGYTF	TGCGCCAGCAGCCAAGATGCAGGTCCCTATGGCTACACCTTC
TRBJ2-5	.	.	TRBV15	CATSASPSLKETQYF	TGTGCCACCAGCGCCTCCCCCTCCCTAAAAGAGACCCAGTACTTC
TRBJ2-7	TRBD2	few	TRBV6-5	CASMGGLPTYEQYF	TGTGCCAGCATGGGGGGACTACCCACCTACGAGCAGTACTTC
TRBJ1-1	.	.	TRBV18	CASSPKMNTEAFF	TGTGCCAGCTCACCAAAGATGAACACTGAAGCTTTCTTT
TRBJ2-3	TRBD2	.	TRBV6-2/TRBV6-3	CASSYSTVPSGRKPSPDTQYF	TGTGCCAGCAGTTACTCGACGGTACCTAGCGGGAGAAAGCCCAGCCCAGATACGCAGTATTTT
TRBJ2-3	.	.	TRBV4-3	CASSQDARDWGPDTQYF	TGCGCCAGCAGCCAAGATGCACGGGACTGGGGCCCAGATACGCAGTATTTT
TRBJ1-1	.	.	TRBV5-3	CARSLGLGGNTEAFF	TGTGCCAGAAGCTTGGGGTTGGGCGGGAACACTGAAGCTTTCTTT
TRBJ1-2	.	.	TRBV12-3/TRBV12-4	CASSLRGGYTF	TGTGCCAGCAGTTTGAGGGGGGGCTACACCTTC
TRBJ2-3	TRBD2	.	TRBV7-8	CASSPTPSGSRADTQYF	TGTGCCAGCAGCCCAACGCCTAGCGGGAGTCGGGCAGATACGCAGTATTTT
TRBJ2-7	TRBD1	.	TRBV4-3	CASSQEGTGGYYEQYF	TGCGCCAGCAGCCAAGAGGGGACAGGGGGGTACTACGAGCAGTACTTC
TRBJ2-7	.	.	TRBV2	CASMAWGYEQYF	TGTGCCAGCATGGCGTGGGGCTACGAGCAGTACTTC
TRBJ2-3	TRBD1	.	TRBV28	CASSSPGTALQYF	TGTGCCAGCAGTTCTCCCGGGACAGCTCTCCAGTATTTT
TRBJ2-3	TRBD2	.	TRBV5-1	CASSTGLAGGVDTQYF	TGCGCCAGCAGCACGGGACTAGCGGGAGGGGTTGATACGCAGTATTTT
TRBJ2-1	TRBD2	.	TRBV7-2	CASSGGLAGGTHNEQFF	TGTGCCAGCAGCGGGGGATTAGCGGGGGGCACACACAATGAGCAGTTCTTC
TRBJ1-1	.	.	TRBV28	CASSLSFMNTEAFF	TGTGCCAGCAGCCTCAGTTTTATGAACACTGAAGCTTTCTTT
TRBJ1-5	TRBD1	.	TRBV28	CASRPGTDSNQPQHF	TGTGCCAGCAGGCCTGGGACAGATAGCAATCAGCCCCAGCATTTT
TRBJ2-7	.	.	TRBV4-1	CASSQDPGPYEQYF	TGCGCCAGCAGCCAAGATCCGGGACCCTACGAGCAGTACTTC
TRBJ1-5	.	.	TRBV6-1	CASSETGGSNQPQHF	TGTGCCAGCAGTGAGACGGGGGGAAGCAATCAGCCCCAGCATTTT
TRBJ1-1	TRBD1	.	TRBV5-1	CASSVDRGRTEAFF	TGCGCCAGCAGCGTGGACAGGGGGCGGACTGAAGCTTTCTTT
TRBJ2-1	.	.	TRBV19	CASSIDHPGSGNEQFF	TGTGCCAGTAGTATAGATCACCCGGGTTCAGGGAATGAGCAGTTCTTC